The 14 T cell receptor beta chains in this list originate from one sample, sequenced in a study of cytomegalovirus exposure and HLA in healthy donors. In the PCR, 60 Vbeta and 13 Jbeta primers were used. Libraries were prepared by immunoSEQ multiplex PCR; TCRdb keeps only in-frame clonotypes and omits some of them. The sample lists some 92,000 clones, more than 60% occurring once. Sample: PBMCs. The origin of the receptors is a man aged 25-40 years in good health and CMV-seronegative.

This chain uses TRBV11-2 with TRBJ1-3, with 7 bases fitting TRBD1. The V segment lost 4 bases and the J segment 4 bases; nucleotides outside the gene matches: 7. Germline V gene data show CDR1 as SGHAT and CDR2 as FQNNGV. This CDR3 is built from 15 residues. The chain's CDR3 is CASSSQTGWGNTIYF. The CDR3, as DNA: TGTGCCAGCAGCTCCCAGACAGGGTGGGGAAACACCATATATTTT.

CDR3 in amino acids: CASSDPAILGGTNEKLFF. The CDR3 region has the DNA TGTGCCAGCAGTGACCCCGCCATTTTAGGAGGTACTAATGAAAAACTGTTTTTT. This chain uses TRBV2 with TRBJ1-4; no firm D call. The germline gives CDR1 SNHLY, CDR2 FYNNEI. Deletions cut 3 bases from V and 2 bases from J, with 19 bases between. The CDR3 extends over 18 amino acids.

This clone was seen just once. The chain is built from TRBV11-3 and TRBJ2-7; the match to TRBD1 covers 11 bases. CDR1 SGHNT and CDR2 YENEEA come from the germline V gene. The J segment lost 2 bases and the V segment lost 5 bases, leaving 5 bases of the junction unmatched. This CDR3 is built from 15 residues. DNA of the CDR3: TGTGCCAGCAGCACTCGGGACAGGGGGGCCTACGAGCAGTACTTC. Protein sequence: CASSTRDRGAYEQYF.

V is TRBV19 and J is TRBJ2-7; 8 bases fit TRBD2. Germline V gene data show CDR1 as LNHDA and CDR2 as SQIVND (reference sequence). The trim removed 1 base at V and 3 bases at J, leaving 5 bases unmatched. The CDR3 sequence is 15 residues long. CDR3 sequence: CASSIVAGGGYEQYF. CDR3 DNA sequence: TGTGCCAGTAGTATAGTTGCGGGGGGAGGCTACGAGCAGTACTTC.

The CDR3 DNA reads TGTGCCATCGGACAGCCGAACACTGAAGCTTTCTTT. Its protein product is CAIGQPNTEAFF. J is TRBJ1-1 and V is TRBV28; weak D call: TRBD1 (6 bases). In germline, CDR1 is MDHEN, CDR2 SYDVKM. With 10 bases removed from V and 1 base from J, the gap between germline ends came to 10 bases. The CDR3 is 12 amino acids.

The table lists this clone with a count of one. The J gene is TRBJ1-5, the V gene TRBV7-2; D possibly corresponds to TRBD1 (5 bases). Germline V gene data show CDR1 as SGHTA and CDR2 as FQGNSA. CDR3 length equals 14 residues. With 6 bases removed from V and 7 bases from J, the gap between germline ends came to 16 bases. The CDR3 spells CASSSRKEGQPQHF. CDR3 in DNA: TGTGCCAGCAGTTCCCGTAAGGAGGGGCAGCCCCAGCATTTT. The entire variable domain, with the rest obtained from reference TRBV7-2 and TRBJ1-5, is as follows: GAGVSQSPSNKVTEKGKDVELRCDPISGHTALYWYRQSLGQGLEFLIYFQGNSAPDKSGLPSDRFSAERTGGSVSTLTIQRTQQEDSAVYLCASSSRKEGQPQHFGDGTRLSIL.

The chain has TRBV18 and TRBJ1-4, with D possibly TRBD1 on 6 matching bases. Germline CDR1 KGHSH, CDR2 LQKENI. Trimming left V 3 bases short and J 0 bases short, with 14 bases between. This CDR3 is 17 amino acids long. CDR3 amino acids: CASSPPGQSTTNEKLFF. CDR3 DNA sequence: TGTGCCAGCTCACCTCCGGGACAATCAACAACTAATGAAAAACTGTTTTTT.

The chain joins TRBV7-9 to TRBJ1-5, with a weak D call TRBD1 (6 bases). The CDR3 length is 15 residues. Germline CDR1 SEHNR, CDR2 FQNEAQ (reference sequence). V dropped 1 base and J dropped 4 bases, with 11 bases sitting between them. CDR3 DNA: TGTGCCAGCAGCTTAGGGCGACAGGTTAATCAGCCCCAGCATTTT. Encoded protein: CASSLGRQVNQPQHF.

The chain links TRBV14 to TRBJ1-1; D perhaps matches TRBD1 (5 bases). Germline V CDR1 and CDR2: SGHDN, FVKESK. CDR3 length: 18 amino acids. The germline V and J ends were trimmed by 3 bases and 3 bases, with 23 bases remaining between them. CDR3 in amino acids: CASSHVRKGQGRDTEAFF. Here the CDR3 DNA reads TGTGCCAGCAGCCACGTTCGGAAAGGCCAGGGCAGGGACACTGAAGCTTTCTTT. Complete variable domain (other parts from reference TRBV14 and TRBJ1-1): EAGVTQFPSHSVIEKGQTVTLRCDPISGHDNLYWYRRVMGKEIKFLLHFVKESKQDESGMPNNRFLAERTGGTYSTLKVQPAELEDSGVYFCASSHVRKGQGRDTEAFFGQGTRLTVV.

CDR3 protein: CASSQDRGAYNEQFF. The CDR3 bases are TGTGCCAGCAGCCAAGATCGGGGGGCCTACAATGAGCAGTTCTTC. V is TRBV4-2 and J is TRBJ2-1; TRBD2 matches 7 bases. In germline, CDR1 is LGHNA, CDR2 YNFKEQ. The V segment lost 0 bases and the J segment 2 bases; nucleotides outside the gene matches: 1. CDR3 length: 15 residues.

This rearrangement joins TRBV27 to TRBJ1-4, with D possibly being TRBD1 (5 bases). This CDR3 is built from 18 residues. Trimming removed 5 bases at V and 6 bases at J, with 25 bases between. CDR1 and CDR2 (germline): MNHEY, SMNVEV (reference sequence). In nucleotides, the CDR3 is TGTGCCAGCAGTGATGGGGTGGGGGGTGGCCTCAGGGATGAAAAACTGTTTTTT. Protein: CASSDGVGGGLRDEKLFF.

The genes are TRBV29-1 and TRBJ2-7; TRBD1 matches 9 bases. Looked up from germline, CDR1 is SQVTM and CDR2 is ANQGSEA. The CDR3 runs to 13 residues. The junction had 0 bases not matched to a gene; V was cut back by 3 bases and J by 0 bases. CDR3 loop: CSVETGGSYEQYF. DNA of the CDR3: TGCAGCGTTGAGACAGGGGGCTCCTACGAGCAGTACTTC.

V is TRBV6-4 and J is TRBJ2-3; 10 nucleotides line up with TRBD2. The CDR3 spans 18 residues. The germline gives CDR1 MRHNA, CDR2 SNTAGT. V shed 6 bases and J 4 bases; nucleotides not matched to a gene: 16. Written as DNA, the CDR3 is TGTGCCAGCAGACCACCTCTAAATAGCGGGGGGTCTTCAGATACGCAGTATTTT. It is translated as CASRPPLNSGGSSDTQYF.

V and J are TRBV30 and TRBJ2-7; D perhaps matches TRBD1 (6 bases). Germline V gives CDR1 GTSNPN, CDR2 SVGIG (reference sequence). The V gene lost 2 bases and the J gene lost 4 bases, with 12 bases spanning the gap. This CDR3 spans 13 amino acids. The CDR3 nucleotides read TGTGCCTGGAGTACAGGGAGCCTTTACGAGCAGTACTTC. This sequence encodes CAWSTGSLYEQYF.